This is a list of T cell receptor beta chains from one sample in a study of lymphopenia after photon versus proton radiotherapy. The table came from immunoSEQ multiplex PCR; TCRdb's copy has only in-frame clones and leaves some out. The sample lists roughly 53,000 clones; around 80% were seen once. This specimen consisted of peripheral blood, obtained from a patient treated with photon-based radiotherapy. The receptors were sampled from a man aged 45-60 years with gastric cancer. Each CDR3 is given with its conserved first and last residue. The order of the fields is V gene, D gene, clone size, J gene, CDR3 DNA, CDR3 protein. A D gene is named only where the DNA matches it firmly. Only part of the rows carry a size: once, few, many, or a class if the clone is expanded.

V: TRBV27; D: TRBD1; size: -; J: TRBJ2-7; DNA: TGTGCCAGCAGTCGGACAGGGGGGAATTACGAGCAGTACTTC; CDR3: CASSRTGGNYEQYF
V: TRBV18; D: -; size: -; J: TRBJ2-1; DNA: TGTGCCAGCTCAGAGAGGGGCAGCTCCTACAATGAGCAGTTCTTC; CDR3: CASSERGSSYNEQFF
V: TRBV6-1; D: TRBD1; size: -; J: TRBJ2-7; DNA: TGTGCCAGCACCCGGGACAGGGGATCGGACGAGCAGTACTTC; CDR3: CASTRDRGSDEQYF
V: TRBV19; D: TRBD2; size: once; J: TRBJ2-1; DNA: TGTGCCAGTAGTATGAGTTCGTGGCTAGCGGGACCCTACAATGAGCAGTTCTTC; CDR3: CASSMSSWLAGPYNEQFF
V: TRBV5-1; D: -; size: -; J: TRBJ2-1; DNA: TGCGCCAGCAGCCCGGGACTCCCCAGTTTCGCTCCGTTCTTC; CDR3: CASSPGLPSFAPFF
V: TRBV21-1; D: -; size: -; J: TRBJ2-1; DNA: TGTGCCAGCAGCAAAGAGCGGGGGGGAGACGGACGCTCCTACAATGAGCAGTTCTTC; CDR3: CASSKERGGDGRSYNEQFF
V: TRBV30; D: -; size: -; J: TRBJ1-2; DNA: TGTGCCTGGAGTGGGGGGCTAGACTATGGCTACACCTTC; CDR3: CAWSGGLDYGYTF
V: TRBV28; D: -; size: -; J: TRBJ2-7; DNA: TGTGCCAGCACTACTATCGGCAGGGCCTACGAGCAGTACTTC; CDR3: CASTTIGRAYEQYF
V: TRBV6-5; D: -; size: -; J: TRBJ2-1; DNA: TGTGCCAGCAGTTTTGGTCGAGGTCTTAGGGGTGAGCAGTTCTTC; CDR3: CASSFGRGLRGEQFF
V: TRBV5-6; D: TRBD1; size: -; J: TRBJ1-1; DNA: TGTGCCAGCAGCCTGACAGGGTGGCCTGAAGCTTTCTTT; CDR3: CASSLTGWPEAFF
V: TRBV5-1; D: -; size: few; J: TRBJ2-7; DNA: TGCGCCAGCAGCTTGGACGCCTTCTACGAGCAGTACTTC; CDR3: CASSLDAFYEQYF
V: TRBV2; D: -; size: -; J: TRBJ2-2; DNA: TGTGCCAGCAGGGGAGCTAGTGGCACCGGGGAGCTGTTTTTT; CDR3: CASRGASGTGELFF
V: TRBV6-5; D: TRBD1; size: -; J: TRBJ1-2; DNA: TGTGCCAGCAGTCTACAGGGGCTTTATGGCTACACCTTC; CDR3: CASSLQGLYGYTF
V: TRBV7-9; D: -; size: -; J: TRBJ1-5; DNA: TGTGCCAGCAGCTTAGAGGGGAACAATCAGCCCCAGCATTTT; CDR3: CASSLEGNNQPQHF
V: TRBV20-1; D: -; size: -; J: TRBJ2-1; DNA: TGCAGTGCGCACAGAGGCAATGAGCAGTTCTTC; CDR3: CSAHRGNEQFF
V: TRBV28; D: -; size: -; J: TRBJ2-7; DNA: TGTGCCAGCAGTCTTCCGACCTACGAGCAGTACTTC; CDR3: CASSLPTYEQYF
V: TRBV19; D: -; size: once; J: TRBJ1-1; DNA: TGTGCCAGTAGTATCAATAGGGGACGGCCGAACACTGAAGCTTTCTTT; CDR3: CASSINRGRPNTEAFF
V: TRBV7-7; D: TRBD2; size: -; J: TRBJ2-7; DNA: TGTGCCAGCAGCTTAGGGACTAGCGGCGAGCAGTACTTC; CDR3: CASSLGTSGEQYF
V: TRBV5-6; D: -; size: -; J: TRBJ2-3; DNA: TGTGCCAGCAGCTTGGCGCTAGTCAAGGGCACAGATACGCAGTATTTT; CDR3: CASSLALVKGTDTQYF
V: TRBV9; D: TRBD1; size: -; J: TRBJ2-1; DNA: TGTGCCAGCAGCAAGTCCGGGACAGCCAATGAGCAGTTCTTC; CDR3: CASSKSGTANEQFF
V: TRBV11-1; D: -; size: -; J: TRBJ2-5; DNA: TGTGCCAGCAGCTTCGGGCACTTCCAAGAGACCCAGTACTTC; CDR3: CASSFGHFQETQYF
V: TRBV11-2; D: -; size: once; J: TRBJ1-2; DNA: TGTGCCAGCAGCTTAGAGGGGGGAGCTAACTATGGCTACACCTTC; CDR3: CASSLEGGANYGYTF
V: TRBV5-6; D: TRBD1; size: -; J: TRBJ2-3; DNA: TGTGCCAGCAGCTCCTGGACAGGGCGCCTAACAGATACGCAGTATTTT; CDR3: CASSSWTGRLTDTQYF
V: TRBV7-9; D: TRBD1; size: -; J: TRBJ1-5; DNA: TGTGCCAGCAGCTTAGGAGGGACAGATAATCAGCCCCAGCATTTT; CDR3: CASSLGGTDNQPQHF
V: TRBV6-5; D: -; size: -; J: TRBJ1-2; DNA: TGTGCCAGCAGCTCCTCAGGGGCCGGCTACACCTTC; CDR3: CASSSSGAGYTF